This is a list of T cell receptor beta chains from one sample in a study of T-cell reconstitution after alpha-beta-depleted transplantation in children. TCRdb called the PCR reads again in MiXCR, with one record for every CDR3 protein. The table shows 500,000 or so distinct CDR3 sequences, with approximately 32% occurring only once. The sample consisted of PBMCs from the stem cell graft donor, taken from the stem cell graft. The receptors stem from a human donor who donated a stem cell graft to a child with aplastic anemia. Both conserved end residues are part of each CDR3. A D gene is named only where the DNA matches it firmly. Clone size, where shown, is once, few, many, or a class for clones that have expanded.

>TRBJ2-3|.|.|TRBV20-1
CSARAGAEGRTDTQYF
TGCAGTGCTAGAGCCGGAGCGGAGGGGCGCACAGATACGCAGTATTTT
>TRBJ2-5|.|TRBD2|TRBV11-3
CASSSGLAGALETQYF
TGTGCCAGCAGCTCGGGACTAGCGGGAGCCCTAGAGACCCAGTACTTC
>TRBJ2-2|.|TRBD1|TRBV29-1
CSVAVTGVTGELFF
TGCAGCGTTGCGGTGACAGGGGTCACCGGGGAGCTGTTTTTT
>TRBJ2-1|.|.|TRBV12-3/TRBV12-4
CASSLGRAQGGYNEQFF
TGTGCCAGCAGTTTGGGGAGGGCACAGGGGGGCTACAATGAGCAGTTCTTC
>TRBJ2-7|once|TRBD1|TRBV10-3
CAIRGTGGSEHYF
TGTGCCATAAGAGGGACAGGGGGCTCCGAGCATTACTTC
>TRBJ2-3|.|TRBD2|TRBV4-1
CASSPLREGADTQYF
TGCGCCAGCAGCCCTCTGCGGGAGGGGGCAGATACGCAGTATTTT
>TRBJ1-1|once|.|TRBV7-9
CASSSEAPGRAFF
TGTGCCAGCAGCTCAGAGGCCCCCGGGAGGGCTTTCTTT
>TRBJ2-4|.|TRBD2|TRBV7-2
CASSLGLAGGNIQYF
TGTGCCAGCAGCTTAGGGCTAGCGGGAGGAAACATTCAGTACTTC
>TRBJ2-3|.|TRBD2|TRBV20-1
CSARVRWAGGTDTQYF
TGCAGTGCTAGAGTTCGCTGGGCGGGGGGCACAGATACGCAGTATTTT
>TRBJ2-1|few|TRBD2|TRBV29-1
CSPRLAGSYNEQFF
TGCAGCCCACGACTAGCGGGCTCCTACAATGAGCAGTTCTTC
>TRBJ2-3|.|.|TRBV5-1
CASSSYYLTTGSTDTQYF
TGCGCCAGCAGCTCTTACTACCTAACTACGGGGTCCACAGATACGCAGTATTTT
>TRBJ2-3|many|.|TRBV6-6
CASSRDSTDTQYF
TGTGCCAGCAGCCGGGACAGCACAGATACGCAGTATTTT
>TRBJ1-5|few|.|TRBV29-1
CSVRQGEYQPQHF
TGCAGCGTTAGGCAGGGAGAATATCAGCCCCAGCATTTT
>TRBJ2-5|few|.|TRBV12-3/TRBV12-4
CASSLRRNQETQYF
TGTGCCAGCAGTTTGAGGAGGAACCAAGAGACCCAGTACTTC
>TRBJ2-3|once|TRBD1|TRBV24-1
CATSDLQHLRGIKSTDTQYF
TGTGCCACCAGTGATTTGCAACACCTCAGGGGGATCAAGAGCACAGATACGCAGTATTTT
>TRBJ2-3|few|TRBD2|TRBV7-6
CASSLISGISTDTQYF
TGTGCCAGCAGCTTAATTAGCGGGATTAGCACAGATACGCAGTATTTT
>TRBJ1-6|.|.|TRBV7-2
CASSSAGPQHSPLHF
TGTGCCAGCAGCTCGGCCGGACCCCAACATTCACCCCTCCACTTT
>TRBJ2-5|.|.|TRBV6-2/TRBV6-3
CASTRGPRETQYF
TGTGCCAGCACCCGGGGCCCTCGAGAGACCCAGTACTTC
>TRBJ1-1|.|TRBD1|TRBV18
CASSTGRTEAFF
TGTGCCAGCTCGACAGGGAGGACTGAAGCTTTCTTT
>TRBJ1-2|.|.|TRBV27
CASRWQGPSNYGYTF
TGTGCCAGCCGTTGGCAGGGGCCCTCTAACTATGGCTACACCTTC
>TRBJ2-5|.|.|TRBV29-1
CSVADGAISPYF
.
>TRBJ1-5|few|.|TRBV20-1
CSARDPGLYQPQHF
TGCAGTGCTAGAGATCCGGGCCTCTATCAGCCCCAGCATTTT
>TRBJ2-7|few|TRBD1|TRBV29-1
CSVEETGGF
TGCAGCGTTGAAGAGACAGGGGGCTTC
>TRBJ2-5|.|.|TRBV9
CASSVLAEKETQYF
TGTGCCAGCAGCGTGCTAGCAGAAAAAGAGACCCAGTACTTC
>TRBJ1-2|few|.|TRBV6-5
CASSSNREVVDGYTF
TGTGCCAGCAGTTCCAACAGGGAGGTTGTGGATGGCTACACCTTC
>TRBJ2-1|.|.|TRBV20-1
CSAHTRGVSANEQFF
TGCAGTGCTCACACACGGGGAGTCTCGGCCAATGAGCAGTTCTTC
>TRBJ2-5|.|.|TRBV10-1
CASSPGHLQETQYF
TGCGCCAGCAGTCCGGGACACCTTCAAGAGACCCAGTACTTC
>TRBJ1-1|many|.|TRBV27
CASSLGGTLNTEAFF
TGTGCCAGCAGTTTGGGAGGGACATTGAACACTGAAGCTTTCTTT
>TRBJ1-1|few|.|TRBV7-9
CASSLLGAFF
TGTGCCAGCAGCTTACTTGGTGCTTTCTTT
>TRBJ1-3|.|.|TRBV10-3
CAISVSGPGDLSGNTIYF
TGTGCCATCAGTGTTTCAGGTCCGGGAGACCTGTCTGGAAACACCATATATTTT
>TRBJ2-3|few|.|TRBV7-2
CASSPSRPDTQYF
TGTGCCAGCAGCCCGAGTCGTCCAGATACGCAGTATTTT
>TRBJ2-6|.|.|TRBV20-1
CSANPGRAAPGANVLTF
TGCAGTGCTAACCCCGGACGGGCAGCCCCTGGGGCCAACGTCCTGACTTTC
>TRBJ2-3|few|TRBD2|TRBV29-1
CSVALAGGADTQYF
TGCAGCGTTGCCCTAGCGGGAGGGGCAGATACGCAGTATTTT
>TRBJ2-5|few|.|TRBV29-1
CSVPYADSQETQYF
TGCAGCGTCCCCTATGCGGACAGCCAAGAGACCCAGTACTTC
>TRBJ2-3|.|TRBD2|TRBV4-3
CASSQDLPTSGTSTDTQYF
TGCGCCAGCAGCCAAGATCTGCCTACTAGCGGAACTAGCACAGATACGCAGTATTTT
>TRBJ2-7|.|.|TRBV14
CASSSRLISYEQYF
TGTGCCAGCAGCTCCAGGCTGATATCCTACGAGCAGTACTTC